What follows is one T cell receptor (beta chain) and its context. What it binds is not known. The PCR was carried out with 60 Vbeta primers and 13 Jbeta primers. The authors' processing: Later work found 65 million to 90 million unique TCR beta chains, with around 10 million shared. Here immunoSEQ multiplex PCR was the method, and the copy in TCRdb shows in-frame clones only, minus some. Clonal size and the V and J genes are those of that table, whereas D and trimming came from the DNA. The repertoire holds about 67,000 clones, with about four fifths as singletons. These data come from a study of cytomegalovirus exposure and HLA in healthy donors. Study results and limitations: Within an earlier analysis, most TCR beta V segments proved productive either about 87% or about 30% of the time. The CMV antigen specificity of a few CMV-associated chains was confirmed through in vitro analysis.

The clonotype comes from a woman younger than 45 in good health and CMV-seronegative. The sample was PBMCs.

CDR3 bases: TGTGCCAGCAGCTTAGGCCGCACAGGGTGGGAGACCCAGTACTTC. It specifies CASSLGRTGWETQYF. V usage is TRBV7-7 and J usage is TRBJ2-5; perhaps TRBD1 as D (6 bases). CDR1 and CDR2 from the germline V gene are SSHAT and FNYEAQ (reference sequence). This CDR3 is 15 amino acids long. V was shortened by 1 base and J by 5 bases, with 14 bases between the two germline ends.